The clone carrying this TCR beta chain has more than one count but fewer than ten. Its specificity is unknown. TCRdb re-derived calls from the 5' RACE reads in MiXCR, one entry per CDR3 protein. The sample includes 510,000 or so distinct CDR3 sequences, 19% of them seen just once. The CDR3 runs 13 residues. CDR1 and CDR2 (germline): DFQATT, SNEGSKA (reference sequence). Germline trimming cut 3 bases from V and 6 bases from J; bases unmatched to any gene: 4. This specimen comes from a study of T cells after yellow fever vaccination. Findings and limits, study-wide: Weaker in magnitude, the secondary response showed a faster peak on day 5 versus 15. Most primary-vaccination clones reappeared after the booster (about 97% CD4, more than 70% CD8). Shared CD4/CD8 clonotypes were a small share, likely from convergent recombination.

This receptor was identified in a man aged 25 to 45 who received the YFV17D yellow fever vaccine. J is TRBJ2-1 and V is TRBV20-1, with 8 bases lining up with TRBD2. The source material was PBMCs, sampled 15 days after the yellow fever booster vaccination. CDR3 sequence: CSASGRAGNEQFF. In DNA form, the CDR3 reads TGCAGTGCTAGCGGGAGGGCTGGCAATGAGCAGTTCTTC.